This T cell receptor (beta chain) was observed in a study of hypomethylating agent response in myelodysplastic syndrome. Study in general: Patients received azacitidine (about 70% of the 11) or decitabine (3 of 11). Responders were about six patients with complete response or hematologic improvement; five were non-responders. Response meant complete response or hematologic improvement; all other patients were non-responders.

This CDR3 is 14 amino acids long. CDR1 and CDR2 (germline): MGHDK, SYGVNS. Trimming removed 6 bases from V and 7 bases from J, with 18 bases in between. Under the authors' procedure: Of 168,753 unique clonotypes, approximately 1.5% were previously reported viral-epitope-specific in VDJdb. Sequencing was performed with immunoSEQ multiplex PCR; in TCRdb, only in-frame clones are kept and a portion is missing. V and J calls plus clone size are reproduced from that table; the DNA served to infer D and trimming. The sample contains about 5,900 clones, around 87% of which appear only once. Sequencing used bone marrow, obtained before or after starting hypomethylating agent treatment for myelodysplastic syndrome (not recorded which). This receptor was taken from a human donor with myelodysplastic syndrome. The V and J genes are TRBV25-1 and TRBJ2-5, with D perhaps matching TRBD2 (6 bases). The CDR3 coding sequence is TGTGCCAGCAGCAAAGCGGGCGGTCCGGGGACCCAGTACTTC. Its protein is CASSKAGGPGTQYF.